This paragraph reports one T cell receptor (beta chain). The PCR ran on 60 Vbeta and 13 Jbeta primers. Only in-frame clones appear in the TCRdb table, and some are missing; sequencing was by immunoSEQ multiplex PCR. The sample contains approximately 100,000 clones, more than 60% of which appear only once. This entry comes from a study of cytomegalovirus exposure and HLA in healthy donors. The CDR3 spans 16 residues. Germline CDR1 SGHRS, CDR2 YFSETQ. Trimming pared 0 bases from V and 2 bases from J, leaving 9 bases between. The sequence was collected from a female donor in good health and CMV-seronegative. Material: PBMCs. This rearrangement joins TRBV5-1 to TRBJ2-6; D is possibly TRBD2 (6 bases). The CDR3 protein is CASSLAGGAGANVLTF. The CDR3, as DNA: TGCGCCAGCAGCTTGGCAGGCGGGGCTGGGGCCAACGTCCTGACTTTC.